Listed below are T cell receptor beta chains from one sample, sequenced in a study of OX40 agonist ivuxolimab in advanced cancers. The table came from immunoSEQ multiplex PCR; TCRdb's copy has only in-frame clones and leaves some out. The data hold tens of thousands of clones, with 80% observed a single time. This material consisted of CD4+ or CD8+ T cells sorted from blood, taken in a trial of the OX40 agonist ivuxolimab. These receptors were taken from an adult with an advanced solid tumor such as melanoma, head and neck, liver or kidney cancer. The CDR3 runs from the conserved cysteine through the conserved F or W. The D gene is left open where the match is weak. Clone size, where shown, is once, few, many, or a class for clones that have expanded.

V	J	size	D	DNA	CDR3
TRBV4-2	TRBJ1-3	-	-	TGTGCCAGCAGCTCAGGGACGCGCGCTGGAAACACCATATATTTT	CASSSGTRAGNTIYF
TRBV19	TRBJ1-1	-	-	TGTGCCAGTAGTATTGGCCGCAGGGCCCCTTTCTTT	CASSIGRRAPFF
TRBV6-1	TRBJ1-5	many	TRBD1	TGTGCCAGCAGCCAAGGGGGCGGGCAGCCCCAGCATTTT	CASSQGGGQPQHF
TRBV5-1	TRBJ1-2	-	-	TGCGCCAGCAGTCTTGGACAAGCTAACTATGGCTACACCTTC	CASSLGQANYGYTF
TRBV5-1	TRBJ1-1	few	-	TGCGCCAGCAGCTTGGCCCCGGGCCCCTCGGACACTGAAGCTTTCTTT	CASSLAPGPSDTEAFF
TRBV6-4	TRBJ2-1	-	TRBD2	TGTGCCAGCAGCCCCAGGGGGACTAGCGGGAGGGACAATGAGCAGTTCTTC	CASSPRGTSGRDNEQFF
TRBV18	TRBJ2-1	-	TRBD2	TGTGCCAGCTCACCTTTAAGAAGCGGGAGGGCCACTGGTGAGCAGTTCTTC	CASSPLRSGRATGEQFF
TRBV2	TRBJ2-4	-	-	TGTGCCAGCAATCAGACCCCTGCCAATGGGAACATTCAGTACTTC	CASNQTPANGNIQYF
TRBV18	TRBJ2-1	-	TRBD2	TGTGCCAGCTCAAGGGGACTAGCGGGAGCTGAGCAGTTCTTC	CASSRGLAGAEQFF
TRBV6-1	TRBJ2-5	-	-	TGTGCCAGCAGTGAATCGTGGGTTACGGAGACCCAGTACTTC	CASSESWVTETQYF
TRBV9	TRBJ2-5	once	-	TGTGCCAGCTTGATTCGGGGTAGCGCCCAGTACTTC	CASLIRGSAQYF
TRBV9	TRBJ1-3	-	TRBD1	TGTGCCAGCAGCGCGGGACAGCGGGCAAACACCATATATTTT	CASSAGQRANTIYF
TRBV6-5	TRBJ1-2	-	-	TGTGCCAGCAGTTACTCGGGGGGTGATGGCTACACCTTC	CASSYSGGDGYTF
TRBV5-1	TRBJ1-1	-	-	TGCGCCAGCAGATCTCGGACAGAGAACACTGAAGCTTTCTTT	CASRSRTENTEAFF
TRBV7-2	TRBJ2-1	-	-	TGTGCCAGCAGCTTAGGGGGGGCCTTGGTTGAGCAGTTCTTC	CASSLGGALVEQFF
TRBV6-5	TRBJ1-2	-	-	TGTGCCAGCAGTCGACATCTGCAGGGAGCAATCGTCTACACCTTC	CASSRHLQGAIVYTF
TRBV5-4	TRBJ1-2	-	-	TGTGCCAGCAGCTGGTCTCAGGGTGTCGGCTACACCTTC	CASSWSQGVGYTF
TRBV6-1	TRBJ1-5	once	TRBD1	TGTGCCAGCAGCTCGACAGGGGTCCAGCCCCAGCATTTT	CASSSTGVQPQHF
TRBV19	TRBJ1-5	-	-	TGTGCCAGTAGTGGAGCCCCAGAGGGTCAGCCCCAGCATTTT	CASSGAPEGQPQHF
TRBV5-1	TRBJ1-2	-	-	TGTGCCAGCAGCGCGGGGGAAAGCACAGGCGGCTATGGCTACACCTTC	CASSAGESTGGYGYTF
TRBV5-1	TRBJ1-6	-	TRBD1	TGCGCCAGCAGCTTGGTGGCAGGGGGGGAACCCCTCCACTTT	CASSLVAGGEPLHF
TRBV6-5	TRBJ1-2	-	TRBD1	TGTGCCAGCAGTTACTCGACAGGGGGCACGAGGGGCTACACCTTC	CASSYSTGGTRGYTF
TRBV10-3	TRBJ1-5	-	-	TGTGCCAGTACCAGTGACAGCTTAAATCAGCCCCAGCATTTT	CASTSDSLNQPQHF